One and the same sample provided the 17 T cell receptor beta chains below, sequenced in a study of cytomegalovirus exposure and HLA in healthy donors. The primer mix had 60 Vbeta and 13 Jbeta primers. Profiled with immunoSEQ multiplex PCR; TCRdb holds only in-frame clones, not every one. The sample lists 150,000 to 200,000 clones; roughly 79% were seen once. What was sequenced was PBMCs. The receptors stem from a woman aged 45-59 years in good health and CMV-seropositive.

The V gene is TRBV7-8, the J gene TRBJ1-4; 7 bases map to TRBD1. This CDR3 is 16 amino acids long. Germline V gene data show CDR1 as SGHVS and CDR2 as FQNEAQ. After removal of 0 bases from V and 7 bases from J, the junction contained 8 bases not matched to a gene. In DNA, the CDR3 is TGTGCCAGCAGCTTAGCGTTAGGGGGCGGTGGTGAAAAACTGTTTTTT. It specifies CASSLALGGGGEKLFF. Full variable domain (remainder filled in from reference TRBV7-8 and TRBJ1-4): GAGVSQSPRYKVAKRGQDVALRCDPISGHVSLFWYQQALGQGPEFLTYFQNEAQLDKSGLPSDRFFAERPEGSVSTLKIQRTQQEDSAVYLCASSLALGGGGEKLFFGSGTQLSVL.

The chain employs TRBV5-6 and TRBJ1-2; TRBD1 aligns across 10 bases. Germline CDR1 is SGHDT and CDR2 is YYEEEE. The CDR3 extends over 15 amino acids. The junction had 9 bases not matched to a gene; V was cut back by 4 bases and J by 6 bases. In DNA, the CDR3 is TGTGCCAGCAGCCCCCGACAGGGGGCGGTGGATGGCTACACCTTC. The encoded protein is CASSPRQGAVDGYTF.

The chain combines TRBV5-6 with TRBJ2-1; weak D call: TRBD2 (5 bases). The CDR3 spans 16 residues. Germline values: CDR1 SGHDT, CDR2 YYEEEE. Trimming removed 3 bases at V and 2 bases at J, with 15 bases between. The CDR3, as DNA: TGTGCCAGCAGCTCCGGGCTAGCCCACGCCTACAATGAGCAGTTCTTC. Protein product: CASSSGLAHAYNEQFF.

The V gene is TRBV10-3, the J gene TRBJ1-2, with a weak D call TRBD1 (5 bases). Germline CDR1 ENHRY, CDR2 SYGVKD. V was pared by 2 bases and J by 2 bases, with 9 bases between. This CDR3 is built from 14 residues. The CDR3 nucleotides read TGTGCCATCAGTGAGCTCAGGGTAAACTATGGCTACACCTTC. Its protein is CAISELRVNYGYTF.

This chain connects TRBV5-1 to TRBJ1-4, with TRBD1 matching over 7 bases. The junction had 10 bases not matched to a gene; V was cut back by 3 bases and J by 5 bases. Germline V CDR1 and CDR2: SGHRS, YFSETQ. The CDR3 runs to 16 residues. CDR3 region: CASSSQPRGSNEKLFF. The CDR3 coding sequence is TGCGCCAGCAGCTCCCAACCCAGGGGGTCGAATGAAAAACTGTTTTTT.

CDR3 bases: TGTGCCAGCAGTTTTCGGTGGAGCACAGATACGCAGTATTTT. This encodes CASSFRWSTDTQYF. The chain uses TRBV28 and TRBJ2-3; unclear D gene. The CDR3 is 14 residues long. Germline V gene sequence: CDR1 MDHEN, CDR2 SYDVKM. The V and J ends lost 3 bases and 0 bases respectively, with 7 bases between them.

Here the CDR3 DNA reads TGTGCCAGCAGTTCCCCGGGACAGGGGGACTATGGCTACACCTTC. Translation: CASSSPGQGDYGYTF. The chain carries TRBV28 and TRBJ1-2; 11 nucleotides match TRBD1. Germline trimming cut 4 bases from V and 3 bases from J; bases unmatched to any gene: 4. This CDR3 contains 15 residues. Per germline, CDR1 MDHEN and CDR2 SYDVKM.

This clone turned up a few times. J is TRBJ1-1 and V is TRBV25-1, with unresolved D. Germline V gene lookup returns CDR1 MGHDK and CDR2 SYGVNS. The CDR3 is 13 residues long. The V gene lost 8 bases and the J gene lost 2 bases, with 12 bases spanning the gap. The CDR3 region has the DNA TGTGCCAGCGAGCCGTCAAGAAACACTGAAGCTTTCTTT. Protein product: CASEPSRNTEAFF.

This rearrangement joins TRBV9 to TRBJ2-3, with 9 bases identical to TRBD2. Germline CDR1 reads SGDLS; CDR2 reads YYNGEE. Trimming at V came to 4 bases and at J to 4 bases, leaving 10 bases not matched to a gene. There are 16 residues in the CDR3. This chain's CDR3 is CASSPRLAEGPDTQYF. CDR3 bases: TGTGCCAGCAGCCCACGACTAGCGGAGGGCCCAGATACGCAGTATTTT.

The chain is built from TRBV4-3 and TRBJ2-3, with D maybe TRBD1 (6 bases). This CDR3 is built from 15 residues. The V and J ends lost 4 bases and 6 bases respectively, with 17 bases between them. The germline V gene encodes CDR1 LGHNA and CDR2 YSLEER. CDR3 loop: CASSRSGTLWDTQYF. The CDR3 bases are TGCGCCAGCAGCCGATCCGGGACACTCTGGGATACGCAGTATTTT.

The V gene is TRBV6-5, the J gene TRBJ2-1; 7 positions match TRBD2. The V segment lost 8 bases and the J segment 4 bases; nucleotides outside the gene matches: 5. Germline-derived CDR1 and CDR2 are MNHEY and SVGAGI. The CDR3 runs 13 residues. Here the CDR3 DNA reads TGTGCCAGCCGCGGGAGCCTATACAATGAGCAGTTCTTC. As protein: CASRGSLYNEQFF.

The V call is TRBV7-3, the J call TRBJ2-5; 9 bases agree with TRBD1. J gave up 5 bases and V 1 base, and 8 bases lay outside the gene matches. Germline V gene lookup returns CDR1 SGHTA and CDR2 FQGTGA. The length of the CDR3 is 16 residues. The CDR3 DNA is TGTGCCAGCAGCTTAAGGGAAGGACAGGGGATCGAGACCCAGTACTTC. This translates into CASSLREGQGIETQYF. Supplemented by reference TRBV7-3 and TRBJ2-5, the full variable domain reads GAGVSQTPSNKVTEKGKYVELRCDPISGHTALYWYRQSLGQGPEFLIYFQGTGAADDSGLPNDRFFAVRPEGSVSTLKIQRTERGDSAVYLCASSLREGQGIETQYFGPGTRLLVL.

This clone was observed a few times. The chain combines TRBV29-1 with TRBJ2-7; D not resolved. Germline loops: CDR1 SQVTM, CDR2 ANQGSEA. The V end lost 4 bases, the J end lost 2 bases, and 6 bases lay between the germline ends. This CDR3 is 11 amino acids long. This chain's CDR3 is CSVAPPYEQYF. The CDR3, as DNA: TGCAGCGTTGCCCCTCCCTACGAGCAGTACTTC.

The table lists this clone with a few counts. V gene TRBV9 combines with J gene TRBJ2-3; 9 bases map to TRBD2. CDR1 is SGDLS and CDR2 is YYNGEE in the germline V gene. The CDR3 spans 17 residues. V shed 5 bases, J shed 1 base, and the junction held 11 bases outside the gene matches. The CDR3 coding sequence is TGTGCCAGCAGTGGCTCTGGCGGGGGGGCCGGCACAGATACGCAGTATTTT. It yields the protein CASSGSGGGAGTDTQYF.

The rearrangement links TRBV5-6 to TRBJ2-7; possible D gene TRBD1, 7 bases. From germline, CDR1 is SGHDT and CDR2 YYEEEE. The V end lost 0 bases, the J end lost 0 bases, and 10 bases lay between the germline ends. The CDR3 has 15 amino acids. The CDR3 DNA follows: TGTGCCAGCAGCTTGGCAGGGGGGAACTCCTACGAGCAGTACTTC. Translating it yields CASSLAGGNSYEQYF.

CDR3 region: CASSREVDPTGELFF. Written as DNA, the CDR3 is TGTGCCAGCAGCCGCGAGGTAGATCCGACCGGGGAGCTGTTTTTT. The J gene is TRBJ2-2, the V gene TRBV27; no definite D call. Trimming cost V 6 bases and J 5 bases, with 16 bases left between them. This CDR3 comprises 15 residues. Germline assignment: CDR1 MNHEY and CDR2 SMNVEV (reference sequence).

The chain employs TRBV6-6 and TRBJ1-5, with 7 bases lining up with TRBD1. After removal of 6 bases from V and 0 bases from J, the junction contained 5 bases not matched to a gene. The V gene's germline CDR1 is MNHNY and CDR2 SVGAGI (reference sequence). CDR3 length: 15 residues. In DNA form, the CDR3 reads TGTGCCAGCAGGCCGACAGGGAATAGCAATCAGCCCCAGCATTTT. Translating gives CASRPTGNSNQPQHF.